This T cell receptor (beta chain) was identified in a study of Ad26.COV2.S vaccination and SARS-CoV-2 variants. Looking at the study overall: Donor got 5x10^10 or 1x10^11 viral particles of Ad26.COV2.S.

Comment on this clone: Its matching antigen is unknown.

Specified treatment: some 20 received Ad26.COV2.S at low or high dose, single or two shots; about 5 received placebo; per-sample allocation not given. All samples were drawn on day 63, counting from the first vaccine or placebo injection. Based in Boston, the donor was an adult of 18-55 years. Here immunoSEQ multiplex PCR was the method, and the copy in TCRdb shows in-frame clones only, minus some. The table has fewer than 500,000 clones, 80% to 95% seen once. Overall study results and limits: Those who received the vaccine showed greater spike-specific TCR breadth than those given placebo.

Germline-derived CDR1 and CDR2 are ENHRY and SYGVKD. V was pared by 3 bases and J by 5 bases, with 17 bases between. The CDR3 is made up of 15 amino acids. The sequence came from a person between 18 and 65 years old who received the Ad26.COV2.S COVID-19 vaccine or a placebo. The specimen was peripheral blood, collected in a trial of Ad26.COV2.S vaccine versus placebo. The chain uses TRBV10-3 and TRBJ2-7; D remains ambiguous. The CDR3 is CAISDPSSPGDEQYF. CDR3 DNA sequence: TGTGCCATCAGTGATCCTTCATCTCCGGGCGACGAGCAGTACTTC.